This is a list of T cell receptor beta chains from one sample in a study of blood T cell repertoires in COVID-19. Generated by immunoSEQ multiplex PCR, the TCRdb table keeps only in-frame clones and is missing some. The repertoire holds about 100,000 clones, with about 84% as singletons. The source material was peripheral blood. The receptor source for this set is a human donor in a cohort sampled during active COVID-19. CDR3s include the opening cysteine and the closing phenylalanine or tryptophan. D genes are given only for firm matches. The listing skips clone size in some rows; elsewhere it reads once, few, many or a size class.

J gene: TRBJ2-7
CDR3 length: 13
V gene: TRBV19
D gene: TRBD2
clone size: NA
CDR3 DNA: TGTGCCACCGGGACTAGCGGCCCCTACGAGCAGTACTTC
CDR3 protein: CATGTSGPYEQYF

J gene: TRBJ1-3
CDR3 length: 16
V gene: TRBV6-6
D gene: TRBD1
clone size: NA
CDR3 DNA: TGTGCCAGCAGTTACTCGGCGGGACAGTCTGGAAACACCATATATTTT
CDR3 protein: CASSYSAGQSGNTIYF

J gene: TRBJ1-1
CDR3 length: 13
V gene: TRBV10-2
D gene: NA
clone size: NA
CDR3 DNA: TGCGCCAGCAGTGGAGGCGGTGGCACTGAAGCTTTCTTT
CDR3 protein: CASSGGGGTEAFF

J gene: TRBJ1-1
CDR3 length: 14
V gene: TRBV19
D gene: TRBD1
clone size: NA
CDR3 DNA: TGTGCCAGTAGTATGGGACAGGGGAACACTGAAGCTTTCTTT
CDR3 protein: CASSMGQGNTEAFF

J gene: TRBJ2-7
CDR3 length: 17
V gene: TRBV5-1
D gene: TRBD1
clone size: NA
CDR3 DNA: TGCGCCAGCAGCTTGGGGAGACAGGGACAAGACTCCTACGAGCAGTACTTC
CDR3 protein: CASSLGRQGQDSYEQYF

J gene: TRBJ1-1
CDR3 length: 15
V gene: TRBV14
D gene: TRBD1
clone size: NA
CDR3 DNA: TGTGCCAGCAGCCTCATACAGGGGTTAAGAACTGAAGCTTTCTTT
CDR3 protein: CASSLIQGLRTEAFF

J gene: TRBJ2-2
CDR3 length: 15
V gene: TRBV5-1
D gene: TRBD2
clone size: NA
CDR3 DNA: TGCGCCAGCAGCTTAGCGGGGCAGAACACCGGGGAGCTGTTTTTT
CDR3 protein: CASSLAGQNTGELFF

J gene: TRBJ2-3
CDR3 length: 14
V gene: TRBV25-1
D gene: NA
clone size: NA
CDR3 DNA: TGTGCCAGCAGTGATGCGGGACCCACAGATACGCAGTATTTT
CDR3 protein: CASSDAGPTDTQYF

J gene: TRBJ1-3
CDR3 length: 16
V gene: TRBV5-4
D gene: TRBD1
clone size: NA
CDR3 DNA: TGTGCCAGCAGCTCGGGACAGGGGAATCATCTAGACACCATATATTTT
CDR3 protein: CASSSGQGNHLDTIYF

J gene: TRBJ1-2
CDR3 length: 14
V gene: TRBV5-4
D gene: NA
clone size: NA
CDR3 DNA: TGTGCCAGCAGTTCAGGGAACAGGCTCGGTGGCTACACCTTC
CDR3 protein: CASSSGNRLGGYTF

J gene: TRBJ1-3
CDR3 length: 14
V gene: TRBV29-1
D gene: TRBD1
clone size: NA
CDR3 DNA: TGCAGCACCCGGACAGGGGGCGAGGGAACCACCATATATTTT
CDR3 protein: CSTRTGGEGTTIYF

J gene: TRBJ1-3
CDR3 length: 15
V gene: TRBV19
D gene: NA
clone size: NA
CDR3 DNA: TGTGCCAGTAGTATAAGCCACCAGGGGATGAACACCATATATTTT
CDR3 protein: CASSISHQGMNTIYF

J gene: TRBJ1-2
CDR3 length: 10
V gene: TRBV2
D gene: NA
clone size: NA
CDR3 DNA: TGTGTCTGGTACTCGGTCGGCTACACCTTC
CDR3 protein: CVWYSVGYTF

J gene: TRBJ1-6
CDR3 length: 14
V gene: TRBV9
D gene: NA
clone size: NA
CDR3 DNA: TGTGCCAGCAGCCCCTCAGGGTACAATTCACCCCTCCACTTT
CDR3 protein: CASSPSGYNSPLHF

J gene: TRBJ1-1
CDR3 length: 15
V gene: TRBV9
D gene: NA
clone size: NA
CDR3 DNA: TGTGCCAGCAGCGGGGCAGGATCCGCGGGGACTGAAGCTTTCTTT
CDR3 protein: CASSGAGSAGTEAFF

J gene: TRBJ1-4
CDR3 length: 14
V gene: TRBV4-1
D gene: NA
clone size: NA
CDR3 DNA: TGCGCCAGCAGCCAAGACAGGGAATGTGAAAAACTGTTTTTT
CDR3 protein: CASSQDRECEKLFF

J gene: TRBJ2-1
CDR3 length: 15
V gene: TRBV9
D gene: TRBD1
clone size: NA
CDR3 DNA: TGTGCCAGCAGCGTAGGTCCAGGACAGGGCAATGAGCAGTTCTTC
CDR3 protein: CASSVGPGQGNEQFF

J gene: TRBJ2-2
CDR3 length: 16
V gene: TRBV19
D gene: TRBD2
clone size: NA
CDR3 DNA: TGTGCCAGTAGTCTGACTAGCGGGAGATGGGCCGGGGAGCTGTTTTTT
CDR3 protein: CASSLTSGRWAGELFF

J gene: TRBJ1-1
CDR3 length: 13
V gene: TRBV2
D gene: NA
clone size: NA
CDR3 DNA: TGTGCCAGCCAGGCGGACTCGAACACTGAAGCTTTCTTT
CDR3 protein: CASQADSNTEAFF

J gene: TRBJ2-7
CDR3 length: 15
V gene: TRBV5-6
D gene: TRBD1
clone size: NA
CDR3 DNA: TGTGCCAGCAGCTCAGGTCCCGGGACAGGTCCGGAGCAGTACTTC
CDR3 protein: CASSSGPGTGPEQYF

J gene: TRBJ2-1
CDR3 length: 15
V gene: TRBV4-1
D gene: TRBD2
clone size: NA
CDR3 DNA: TGCGCCCGCAGTGGGCGGGGGGGGGTATACAATGAGCAGTTCTTC
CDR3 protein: CARSGRGGVYNEQFF

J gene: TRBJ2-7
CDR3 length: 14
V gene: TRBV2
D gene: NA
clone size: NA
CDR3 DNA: TGTGCCAGCAGTTACCAGGACAGCTCCTACGAGCAGTACTTC
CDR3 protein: CASSYQDSSYEQYF

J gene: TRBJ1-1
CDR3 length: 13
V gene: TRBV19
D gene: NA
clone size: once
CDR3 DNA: TGTGCCAGTACTGGACAGATGAACACTGAAGCTTTCTTT
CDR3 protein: CASTGQMNTEAFF

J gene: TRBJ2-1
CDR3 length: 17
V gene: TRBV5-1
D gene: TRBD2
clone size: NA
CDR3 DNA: TGCGCCAGCAGCAACCCCGGGACTAGCGTCTCCTACAATGAGCAGTTCTTC
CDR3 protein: CASSNPGTSVSYNEQFF

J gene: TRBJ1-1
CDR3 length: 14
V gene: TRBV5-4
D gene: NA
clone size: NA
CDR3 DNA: TGTGCCAGCAGCGGAACAGGGCCGAGGGCTGAAGCTTTCTTT
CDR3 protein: CASSGTGPRAEAFF

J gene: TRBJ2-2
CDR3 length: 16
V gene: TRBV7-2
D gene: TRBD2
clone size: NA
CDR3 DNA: TGTGCCAGCAGCTTAATAGCGGGAGGAGGCACCGGGGAGCTGTTTTTT
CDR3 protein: CASSLIAGGGTGELFF

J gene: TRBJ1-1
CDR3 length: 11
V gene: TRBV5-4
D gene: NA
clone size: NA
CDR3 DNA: TGTGCCAGCAGCTTTGGACAGGAAGCTTTCTTT
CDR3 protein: CASSFGQEAFF

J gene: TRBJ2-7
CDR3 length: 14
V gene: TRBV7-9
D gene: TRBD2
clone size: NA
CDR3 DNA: TGTGCCAGCAGCTCGGGACTAGCGGTGAAGGAGCAGTACTTC
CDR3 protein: CASSSGLAVKEQYF

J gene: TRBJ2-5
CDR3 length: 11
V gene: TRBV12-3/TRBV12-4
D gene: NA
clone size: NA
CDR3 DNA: TGTGCCAGCAGTTTGCAGGAGACCCAGTACTTC
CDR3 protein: CASSLQETQYF

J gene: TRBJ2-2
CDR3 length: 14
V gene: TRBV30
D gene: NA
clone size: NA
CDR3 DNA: TGTGCCTGGAGTGTAACCAGACTGGGCGGGGAGCTGTTTTTT
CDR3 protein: CAWSVTRLGGELFF

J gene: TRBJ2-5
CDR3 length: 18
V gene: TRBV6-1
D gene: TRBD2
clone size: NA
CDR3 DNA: TGTGCCAGCAGTGCTCCGGGACTAGCGGGAGGGCGTAAAGAGACCCAGTACTTC
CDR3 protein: CASSAPGLAGGRKETQYF

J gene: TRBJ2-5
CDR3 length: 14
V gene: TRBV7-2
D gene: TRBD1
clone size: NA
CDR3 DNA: TGTGCCAGCAGCTTAGGGACAGGCCAAGAGACCCAGTACTTC
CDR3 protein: CASSLGTGQETQYF

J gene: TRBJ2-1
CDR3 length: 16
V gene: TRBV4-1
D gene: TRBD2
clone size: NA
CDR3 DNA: TGCGCCAGCAGCCAAGGGCTAGCGGGGGCCTACAATGAGCAGTTCTTC
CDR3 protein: CASSQGLAGAYNEQFF

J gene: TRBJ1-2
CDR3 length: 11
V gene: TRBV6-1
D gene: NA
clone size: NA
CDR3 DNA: TGTGCCAGCAGTGACCCGTATGGCTACACCTTC
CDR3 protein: CASSDPYGYTF

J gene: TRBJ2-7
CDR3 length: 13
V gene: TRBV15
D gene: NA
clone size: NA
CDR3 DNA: TGTGCCACCAGCAGAGATGTCAGCTACGAGCAGTACTTC
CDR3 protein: CATSRDVSYEQYF

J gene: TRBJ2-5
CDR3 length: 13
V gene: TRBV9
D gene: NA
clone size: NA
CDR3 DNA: TGTGCCAGCAGCGAGCGTGGACAAGAGACCCAGTACTTC
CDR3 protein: CASSERGQETQYF

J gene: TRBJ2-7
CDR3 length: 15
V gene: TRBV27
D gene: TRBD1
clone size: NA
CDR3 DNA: TGTGCCAGCAGTACCGGGACAGGGAGCTCCTACGAGCAGTACTTC
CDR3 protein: CASSTGTGSSYEQYF

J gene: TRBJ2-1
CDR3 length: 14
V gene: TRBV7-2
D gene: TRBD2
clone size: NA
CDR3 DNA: TGTGCCAGCAGCTTAATAATAGCGGGGGGGCCGGGGTTCTTC
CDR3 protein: CASSLIIAGGPGFF

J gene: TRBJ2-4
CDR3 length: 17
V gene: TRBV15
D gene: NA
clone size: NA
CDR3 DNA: TGTGCCACCAGCAGAGAGGGCAGAATTGAGGCCAAAAACATTCAGTACTTC
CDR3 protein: CATSREGRIEAKNIQYF

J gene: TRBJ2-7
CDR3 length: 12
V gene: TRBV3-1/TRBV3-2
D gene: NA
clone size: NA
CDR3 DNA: TGTGCCAGCAGCCAAGGGTCGGGCGAGCAGTACTTC
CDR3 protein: CASSQGSGEQYF

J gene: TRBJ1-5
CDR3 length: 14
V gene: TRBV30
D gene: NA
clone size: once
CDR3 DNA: TGTGCCTGGAGCGGGATATCCAGCAATCAGCCCCAGCATTTT
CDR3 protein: CAWSGISSNQPQHF

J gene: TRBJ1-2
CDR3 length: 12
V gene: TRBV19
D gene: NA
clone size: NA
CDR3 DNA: TGTGCCAGTAGTGGGCAGGGGACTGGCTACACCTTC
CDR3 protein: CASSGQGTGYTF

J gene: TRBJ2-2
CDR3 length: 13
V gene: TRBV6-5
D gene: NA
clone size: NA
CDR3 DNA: NA
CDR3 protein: CASQGRTPGSCFF

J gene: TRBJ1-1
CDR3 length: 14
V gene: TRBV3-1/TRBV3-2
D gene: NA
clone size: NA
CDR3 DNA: TGTGCCAGCGCTGTGGGAGCCTCCGGGACTGAAGCTTTCTTT
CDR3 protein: CASAVGASGTEAFF

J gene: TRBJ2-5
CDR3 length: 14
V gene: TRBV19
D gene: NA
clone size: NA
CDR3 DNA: TGTGCCAGTAGCAGGGTGTGGGGCCAAGAGACCCAGTACTTC
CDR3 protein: CASSRVWGQETQYF